The clone carrying this T cell receptor (beta chain) appeared a few times. Its antigen is still unknown. This entry belongs to a study of response to subunit inactivated influenza vaccine. Findings and limits, study-wide: The authors proposed limited new T cell recruitment per seasonal influenza vaccination.

Each CDR3 protein is one row after TCRdb ran MiXCR on the RT-PCR reads. Among approximately 700,000 distinct CDR3 sequences listed, about 15% were seen once. CDR1 is LGHDT, CDR2 YNNKEL, per germline (reference sequence). This CDR3 region has 15 residues. V lost 3 bases, J lost 3 bases, and 3 bases stayed unmatched. The genes are TRBV3-1 and TRBJ2-3; 10 bases match TRBD2. The TCR was taken from a man aged 45-65 years who received an inactivated influenza vaccine. The source was PBMCs from blood, collected less than 13 days after vaccination. CDR3 loop: CASSHPSGGTDTQYF. The CDR3 DNA reads TGTGCCAGCAGCCACCCTAGCGGGGGAACAGATACGCAGTATTTT.